Each of the 8 T cell receptor beta chains below was sequenced from the same sample in a study of neurological immune-mediated disorders. TCRdb called the 5' RACE reads again in MiXCR, with one record for every CDR3 protein. The sample yields tens of thousands of distinct CDR3 sequences, about 9.4% seen once. Sequencing was carried out using PBMCs. The receptors come from a man aged 40-49 years in good health.

This clonotype was counted a few times. This chain joins TRBV7-3 and TRBJ1-1; D gene uncertain. V gave up 5 bases and J gave up 9 bases, with 16 bases separating them. The germline CDR1 and CDR2 sequences are SGHTA and FQGTGA. This CDR3 spans 13 amino acids. The CDR3 coding sequence is TGTGCCAGCAGCGACGTTCCGGGCCAGAAAGCTTTCTTT. Its protein is CASSDVPGQKAFF. The variable domain in full, with the rest retrieved from reference TRBV7-3 and TRBJ1-1, is GAGVSQTPSNKVTEKGKYVELRCDPISGHTALYWYRQSLGQGPEFLIYFQGTGAADDSGLPNDRFFAVRPEGSVSTLKIQRTERGDSAVYLCASSDVPGQKAFFGQGTRLTVV.

This clonotype was seen at least ten times. V usage is TRBV5-1 and J usage is TRBJ2-5; the D is unclear. Germline V CDR1 and CDR2: SGHRS, YFSETQ. The CDR3 has 12 residues. The V gene lost 4 bases and the J gene lost 1 base, with 5 bases spanning the gap. CDR3 coding DNA: TGCGCCAGCAGCAACCCCCAAGAGACCCAGTACTTC. This gives the protein CASSNPQETQYF. Complete variable domain (other parts from reference TRBV5-1 and TRBJ2-5): KAGVTQTPRYLIKTRGQQVTLSCSPISGHRSVSWYQQTPGQGLQFLFEYFSETQRNKGNFPGRFSGRQFSNSRSEMNVSTLELGDSALYLCASSNPQETQYFGPGTRLLVL.

V gene TRBV6-6 combines with J gene TRBJ2-7, with D perhaps TRBD1 (9 bases). The CDR3 spans 16 residues. CDR1 is MNHNY and CDR2 is SVGAGI in the germline V gene (reference sequence). Trimming took off 5 bases at V and 3 bases at J, with 20 bases between the two ends. The CDR3, as DNA: TGTGCCAGCAGTGACTTTAGCGGGACAGGGAACTACGAGCAGTACTTC. It specifies CASSDFSGTGNYEQYF.

This clonotype has ten or more counts. The chain links TRBV7-3 to TRBJ2-2, with TRBD2 as a possible D gene (6 bases). The CDR3 is made up of 16 amino acids. Germline assignment: CDR1 SGHTA and CDR2 FQGTGA. Trimming pared 3 bases from V and 5 bases from J, leaving 16 bases between. The CDR3 is CASSFSGSGGTGELFF. The CDR3 DNA follows: TGTGCCAGCAGCTTCAGTGGGAGTGGAGGGACCGGGGAGCTGTTTTTT.

This clonotype appeared many times. The genes are TRBV29-1 and TRBJ2-5; maybe TRBD2 (5 bases). The CDR3 loop spans 15 amino acids. The ends were cut back, 6 bases at V and 5 bases at J, with 22 bases in the middle. The germline V gene has CDR1 SQVTM and CDR2 ANQGSEA. The CDR3 region is CSVLLLGETSETQYF. CDR3 DNA: TGCAGCGTACTACTGCTTGGGGAGACCTCGGAGACCCAGTACTTC.

This clonotype showed up many times. The chain has TRBV27 and TRBJ2-3; D is perhaps TRBD2 (6 bases). CDR3 size: 13 residues. Germline V lookup: CDR1 MNHEY, CDR2 SMNVEV (reference sequence). Trimming stripped 6 bases from V and 10 bases from J, with 17 bases between. The CDR3 sequence: CASRPPGAGAQYF. The DNA for the CDR3 is TGTGCCAGCAGACCCCCGGGAGCCGGAGCGCAGTATTTT.

This clonotype was observed many times. V gene TRBV5-1 combines with J gene TRBJ1-5; the D is unclear. V dropped 0 bases and J dropped 3 bases, with 7 bases sitting between them. CDR3 length: 14 residues. Per germline, CDR1 SGHRS and CDR2 YFSETQ. Here the CDR3 reads CASSLGGFNQPQHF. CDR3 DNA sequence: TGCGCCAGCAGCTTGGGGGGTTTCAATCAGCCCCAGCATTTT.

This clonotype appeared many times. The V gene is TRBV11-2, the J gene TRBJ1-2; no clear D. Germline V gene sequence: CDR1 SGHAT, CDR2 FQNNGV. This CDR3 spans 12 amino acids. V was shortened by 3 bases and J by 8 bases, with 10 bases between the two germline ends. CDR3 sequence: CASSFASGGYTF. CDR3 nucleotide sequence: TGTGCCAGCAGCTTTGCCTCTGGCGGCTACACCTTC. The whole variable domain, filled in from reference TRBV11-2 and TRBJ1-2, reads EAGVAQSPRYKIIEKRQSVAFWCNPISGHATLYWYQQILGQGPKLLIQFQNNGVVDDSQLPKDRFSAERLKGVDSTLKIQPAKLEDSAVYLCASSFASGGYTFGSGTRLTVV.